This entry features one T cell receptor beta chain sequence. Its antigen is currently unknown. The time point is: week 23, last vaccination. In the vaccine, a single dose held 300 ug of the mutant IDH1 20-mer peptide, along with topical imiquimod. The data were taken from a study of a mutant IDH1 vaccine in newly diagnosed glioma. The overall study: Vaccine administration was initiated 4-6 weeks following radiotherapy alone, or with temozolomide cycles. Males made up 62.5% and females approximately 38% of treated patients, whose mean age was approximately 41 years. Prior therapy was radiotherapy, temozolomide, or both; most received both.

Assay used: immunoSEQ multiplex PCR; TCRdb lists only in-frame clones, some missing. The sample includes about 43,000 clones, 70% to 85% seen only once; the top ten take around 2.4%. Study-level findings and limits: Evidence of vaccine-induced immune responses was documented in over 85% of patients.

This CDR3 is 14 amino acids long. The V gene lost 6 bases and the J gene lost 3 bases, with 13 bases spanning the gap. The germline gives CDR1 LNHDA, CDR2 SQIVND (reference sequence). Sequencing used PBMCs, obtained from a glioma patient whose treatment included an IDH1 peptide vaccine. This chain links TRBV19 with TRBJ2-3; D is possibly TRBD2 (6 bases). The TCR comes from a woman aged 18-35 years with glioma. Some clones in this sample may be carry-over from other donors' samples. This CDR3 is CASRYGSGTDTQYF. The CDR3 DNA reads TGTGCCAGTAGGTACGGGAGTGGGACAGATACGCAGTATTTT. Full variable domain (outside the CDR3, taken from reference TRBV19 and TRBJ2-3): DGGITQSPKYLFRKEGQNVTLSCEQNLNHDAMYWYRQDPGQGLRLIYYSQIVNDFQKGDIAEGYSVSREKKESFPLTVTSAQKNPTAFYLCASRYGSGTDTQYFGPGTRLTVL.